This T cell receptor beta chain originates from a study of cytomegalovirus exposure and HLA in healthy donors. Study-wide context: It was reported in a later analysis that the same platform had been used for the 120 validation repertoires as for the roughly 700 first-cohort repertoires.

Assay: immunoSEQ multiplex PCR; the TCRdb copy retains only in-frame clones and omits some. The data hold under 250,000 clones, with roughly 84% observed a single time. V lost 6 bases and J lost 7, with 20 bases in between. Per the germline V gene, CDR1 is MNHEY and CDR2 is SMNVEV (reference sequence). The CDR3 extends over 15 amino acids. Study-wide results and caveats: Generally TCR sequences proved uncommon, though certain public TCRs appeared in numerous donors. Researchers catalogued 164 TCR beta chains as cytomegalovirus-associated.

Points on this clone: Its antigen is not known.

The clonotype originates from a man aged 18 to 29 in good health and CMV-seropositive. The chain carries TRBV27 and TRBJ2-3; D possibly corresponds to TRBD2 (6 bases). Sequences were obtained from PBMCs. The CDR3 sequence is CASSLEAGRGHTQYF. CDR3 DNA sequence: TGTGCCAGCAGCCTTGAAGCGGGCCGGGGCCATACGCAGTATTTT.